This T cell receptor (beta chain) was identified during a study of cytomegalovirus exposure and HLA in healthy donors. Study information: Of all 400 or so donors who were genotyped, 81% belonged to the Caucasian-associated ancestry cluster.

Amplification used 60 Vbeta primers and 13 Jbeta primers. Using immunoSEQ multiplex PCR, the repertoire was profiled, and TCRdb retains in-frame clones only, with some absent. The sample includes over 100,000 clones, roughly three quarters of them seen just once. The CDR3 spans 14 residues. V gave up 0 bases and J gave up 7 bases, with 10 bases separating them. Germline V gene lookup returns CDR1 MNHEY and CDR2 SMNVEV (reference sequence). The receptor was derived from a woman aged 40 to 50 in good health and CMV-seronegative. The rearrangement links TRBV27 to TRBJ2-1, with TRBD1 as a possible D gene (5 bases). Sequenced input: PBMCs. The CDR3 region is CASSLSREGNEQFF. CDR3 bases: TGTGCCAGCAGTTTATCCAGGGAAGGGAATGAGCAGTTCTTC.